This T cell receptor (beta chain) was captured in a study of identical twins. The study, taken as a whole, reports: In cord blood, abundant beta clonotypes had fewer insertions; memory showed no trend. It was possible that invariant MAIT and iNKT cells partly confounded the zero-insertion analyses.

Remarks on this clonotype: Its antigen is as yet unknown.

TCRdb passed the 5' RACE reads through MiXCR, listing each CDR3 protein once. Among hundreds of thousands of distinct CDR3 sequences, 15% to 20% were seen once, and the ten largest hold 10% to 15%. CDR3 length: 13 residues. V was clipped by 8 bases and J by 4 bases, with 15 bases between them. Germline loops: CDR1 SNHLY, CDR2 FYNNEI. The same sample was also studied in work on T cells expressing NK-cell markers.

The specimen was PBMCs. The receptor was derived from a woman younger than 35 in good health. This chain joins TRBV2 and TRBJ2-7, with D possibly matching TRBD2 (5 bases). The CDR3 loop is CASLVSGFYEQYF. CDR3 DNA: TGTGCCAGCTTGGTGTCGGGATTTTACGAGCAGTACTTC.